The source of this TCR beta chain is a study of radiotherapy plus CTLA-4 blockade in lung cancer. In the study overall: Of the patients, about 17% showed objective responses and about 30% attained disease control. Findings and caveats of the study: Early clone dynamics of blood T cells, plus interferon-beta, reportedly predicted response best.

Note on this clone: The target antigen is unknown.

TCRdb keeps only in-frame clones here, not all; method: immunoSEQ multiplex PCR. The sample includes about 62,000 clones, approximately 79% of them seen just once. Per germline, CDR1 MNHNS and CDR2 SASEGT. The CDR3 runs to 17 residues. The chain uses TRBV6-1 and TRBJ2-5, with TRBD1 identical over 8 bases. The better agreement between TRBJ2-7 and the DNA end casts doubt on the J call. The sequencing here drew on peripheral blood, taken from a patient treated with radiotherapy plus ipilimumab. The receptor comes from a human donor with non-small cell lung cancer who had a complete response to radiotherapy plus ipilimumab. The CDR3 DNA reads as TGTGCCAGCAGTGTAACGGGAATGAGGGACAGGCGGGACGAGCAGTACTTC. As protein: CASSVTGMRDRRDEQYF.